The rows below give T cell receptor beta chains drawn from one sample of a study of T cell therapy after organ transplantation. TCRdb's copy holds only in-frame clones and misses some; the assay was immunoSEQ multiplex PCR. The repertoire includes about 6,000 clones, roughly 70% of them detected once, and roughly 30% sits in the top ten. For these TCRs, the target antigens are not known. Source: CD8+ T cells from blood, taken after autologous CMV-specific T cell therapy. These receptor sequences come from a human patient who had received a solid organ transplant and had CMV disease. The graft donor may have given rise to some T cells. CDR3s include the opening cysteine and the closing phenylalanine or tryptophan. Fields, in order: V gene, clone size, D gene, J gene, CDR3 DNA, CDR3 protein. A D gene is named only where the DNA matches it firmly. Only part of the rows carry a size: once, few, many, or a class if the clone is expanded.

TRBV7-9	-	-	TRBJ2-7	TGTGCCAGCAGCTTAGGAAGCGGAACCAGGTCCTACGAGCAGTACTTC	CASSLGSGTRSYEQYF
TRBV7-8	medium-sized	-	TRBJ2-1	TGTGCCAGCAGCCCCGCTAGCCAAGAGCAGTTCTTC	CASSPASQEQFF
TRBV9	-	-	TRBJ2-2	TGTGCCAGCAGCGTAGACGGAATCCTCCCTTCGAACACCGGGGAGCTGTTTTTT	CASSVDGILPSNTGELFF
TRBV19	-	TRBD1	TRBJ2-7	TGTGCCTGCGGACAGGGGGTAGCCTACGAGCAGTACTTC	CACGQGVAYEQYF
TRBV6-5	once	-	TRBJ2-3	TGTGCCAGCAGTTACTCGTCGGGAGAGTTCACAGATACGCAGTATTTT	CASSYSSGEFTDTQYF
TRBV6-6	few	TRBD1	TRBJ1-2	TGTGCCAGCAGTTCCGGACAGGGGGCGGTTGGCTACACCTTC	CASSSGQGAVGYTF
TRBV28	-	TRBD1	TRBJ1-1	TGTGCCAGCACTGTGACAGGGGAGAACACTGAAGCTTTCTTT	CASTVTGENTEAFF
TRBV27	-	-	TRBJ2-1	TGTGCCAGCGGATACAGGGAACATGAGCAGTTCTTC	CASGYREHEQFF
TRBV5-4	medium-sized	-	TRBJ1-2	TGTGCCAGCAGCTTGGGGGGAGGGGCCTCCCTAGGCTATGGCTACACCTTC	CASSLGGGASLGYGYTF
TRBV27	-	-	TRBJ1-1	TGTGCCAGCCGGGGGGGGTATGTCACTGAAGCTTTCTTT	CASRGGYVTEAFF
TRBV15	-	-	TRBJ2-7	TGTGCCACCAGCAGATCCAGGGGCTCTACCTACGAGCAGTACTTC	CATSRSRGSTYEQYF
TRBV4-3	-	TRBD1	TRBJ1-5	TGCGCCAGCGGCCAAGGGACAGGCGTGAATCAGCCCCAGCATTTT	CASGQGTGVNQPQHF
TRBV27	-	TRBD1	TRBJ2-1	TGTGCCAGCAGACCAGGACAGGGCTCTCTAGTAAGTAGCTCCTACAATGAGCAGTTCTTC	CASRPGQGSLVSSSYNEQFF
TRBV7-3	-	-	TRBJ2-7	TGTGCCAGCAGCTTAGGGGGTCCTAGCGCCGAGCAGTACTTC	CASSLGGPSAEQYF
TRBV5-1	-	TRBD2	TRBJ2-7	TGCGCCAGCAGCGGAGGGACTAGCGGGAGAGAGCAGTACTTC	CASSGGTSGREQYF
TRBV5-4	-	-	TRBJ1-2	TGTGCCAGCAGCGATAGGACAGATCCTACGGGCTACACCTTC	CASSDRTDPTGYTF
TRBV27	-	-	TRBJ1-5	TGTGCCAGCCTGCCCCGACCAGGCAATCAGCCCCAGCATTTT	CASLPRPGNQPQHF
TRBV7-2	-	-	TRBJ2-3	TGTGCCAGCAGCTTCATGGGACACACAGATACGCAGTATTTT	CASSFMGHTDTQYF
TRBV4-3	-	-	TRBJ2-1	TGCGCCAGCAGCCAAGCGGGCGGCCTAAGCTCCTACAATGAGCAGTTCTTC	CASSQAGGLSSYNEQFF
TRBV6-6	-	-	TRBJ2-1	TGTGCCAGCAGTTCCAATCGGGCCAATGAGCAGTTCTTC	CASSSNRANEQFF
TRBV4-2	few	-	TRBJ2-7	TGTGCCAGCAGCCCCGGGGACCTAGGCCCTCTCGAGCAGTACTTC	CASSPGDLGPLEQYF
TRBV10-2	-	TRBD1	TRBJ2-2	TGCGCCACCTACAGGGGAGAGAACACCGGGGAGCTGTTTTTT	CATYRGENTGELFF
TRBV18	-	-	TRBJ1-5	TGTGCCAGCTCACCACTGGCAAATAGCAATCAGCCCCAGCATTTT	CASSPLANSNQPQHF
TRBV6-4	-	TRBD2	TRBJ2-7	TGTGCCAGCAGTGACTCGGCTAGCGGGGTCTCCTACGAGCAGTACTTC	CASSDSASGVSYEQYF
TRBV6-5	-	-	TRBJ1-2	TGTGCCAGCAGTTACTCACCGACATGGGGAGACTATGGCTACACCTTC	CASSYSPTWGDYGYTF
TRBV7-2	large	TRBD1	TRBJ2-5	TGTGCCAGCAGCGGAACCCTGACAGGGATGAAGACCCAGTACTTC	CASSGTLTGMKTQYF
TRBV6-5	once	TRBD2	TRBJ2-7	TGTGCCAGCAGTACTAGCGGGGGACCCTACGAGCAGTACTTC	CASSTSGGPYEQYF
TRBV9	-	TRBD2	TRBJ2-3	TGTGCCAGCAGCGTAGCGTCTAGCGGGAGCTCTAGAGATACGCAGTATTTT	CASSVASSGSSRDTQYF
TRBV6-5	once	-	TRBJ2-7	TGTGCCAGCAGTTACTCTATAGGACAGAGAGCCTACGAGCAGTACTTC	CASSYSIGQRAYEQYF
TRBV4-1	once	-	TRBJ1-4	TGCGCCAGCAGCCAAGACCGAGGACGGCCAACTAATGAAAAACTGTTTTTT	CASSQDRGRPTNEKLFF
TRBV19	-	-	TRBJ1-1	TGTGCCAGTAGTATGCAGGGGATAGAGACTGAAGCTTTCTTT	CASSMQGIETEAFF
TRBV4-3	-	-	TRBJ2-6	TGCGCCAGCAGCCAAGATGATGGGGCCAACGTCCTGACTTTC	CASSQDDGANVLTF
TRBV19	few	-	TRBJ2-6	TGTGCCAGTAGTATTTCAGGGACGTCGGGCGCCAACGTCCTGACTTTC	CASSISGTSGANVLTF
TRBV4-3	-	TRBD2	TRBJ2-1	TGCGCCAGCAGCCAAGACCGCGGGAGTACCTACAATGAGCAGTTCTTC	CASSQDRGSTYNEQFF
TRBV27	-	-	TRBJ2-3	TGTGCCAGCAGTTTATTGGCGGTCTTTAGCACAGATACGCAGTATTTT	CASSLLAVFSTDTQYF
TRBV9	-	TRBD2	TRBJ2-1	TGTGCCAGCAGCGGGACTAGCGGGAGTGGTAATGAGCAGTTCTTC	CASSGTSGSGNEQFF
TRBV19	-	-	TRBJ2-7	TGTGCCAGTAGCCCCCGAGGGGCCCCCTACGAGCAGTACTTC	CASSPRGAPYEQYF
TRBV4-3	-	TRBD2	TRBJ2-1	TGCGCCAGCAGCCAAGCGCCGGGAGGGCCCGATAATGAGCAGTTCTTC	CASSQAPGGPDNEQFF
TRBV5-1	-	TRBD1	TRBJ1-4	TGCGCCAGCAGCTTGTCAGGACAGGGTGGATTGGATGAAAAACTGTTTTTT	CASSLSGQGGLDEKLFF
TRBV19	-	-	TRBJ2-7	TGTGCCAGTAGTACATTATGGACAGAAAACTACGAGCAGTACTTC	CASSTLWTENYEQYF
TRBV19	-	TRBD1	TRBJ2-7	TGTGCCAGTAGTCTAGGGACAGGACCCTACGAGCAGTACTTC	CASSLGTGPYEQYF
TRBV6-5	-	TRBD2	TRBJ2-1	TGTGCCAGCAGCGGTAGCGGGAGGACCTACAATGAGCAGTTCTTC	CASSGSGRTYNEQFF
TRBV7-6	-	-	TRBJ2-5	TGTGCCAGCAGCTTCGGCTACCAAGAGACCCAGTACTTC	CASSFGYQETQYF
TRBV9	few	-	TRBJ1-5	TGTGCCAGCAGCGTAGGGGGAGGCAATCAGCCCCAGCATTTT	CASSVGGGNQPQHF
TRBV29-1	-	-	TRBJ2-1	TGCAGCGGGACCGGGGGCTCCTACAATGAGCAGTTCTTC	CSGTGGSYNEQFF
TRBV7-6	once	-	TRBJ2-3	TGTGCCAGCAGCTTAGGACTAGGCTATAGCACAGATACGCAGTATTTT	CASSLGLGYSTDTQYF
TRBV4-1	-	TRBD2	TRBJ2-5	TGCGCCAGCAGCCAGATAGCGGGAGGGGAGACCCAGTACTTC	CASSQIAGGETQYF
TRBV10-3	once	-	TRBJ2-7	TGTGCCATCAGCCCCATCGCCGGGGCCTCCTACGAGCAGTACTTC	CAISPIAGASYEQYF
TRBV6-5	-	TRBD2	TRBJ2-1	TGTGCCAGCAGTGCCGTCTCCGGGACTAGCTATGAGCAGTTCTTC	CASSAVSGTSYEQFF
TRBV7-7	-	TRBD2	TRBJ2-4	TGTGCTAGCAGCCCCGGACTAGCGGGAGGGCTGGCCAAAAACATTCAGTACTTC	CASSPGLAGGLAKNIQYF